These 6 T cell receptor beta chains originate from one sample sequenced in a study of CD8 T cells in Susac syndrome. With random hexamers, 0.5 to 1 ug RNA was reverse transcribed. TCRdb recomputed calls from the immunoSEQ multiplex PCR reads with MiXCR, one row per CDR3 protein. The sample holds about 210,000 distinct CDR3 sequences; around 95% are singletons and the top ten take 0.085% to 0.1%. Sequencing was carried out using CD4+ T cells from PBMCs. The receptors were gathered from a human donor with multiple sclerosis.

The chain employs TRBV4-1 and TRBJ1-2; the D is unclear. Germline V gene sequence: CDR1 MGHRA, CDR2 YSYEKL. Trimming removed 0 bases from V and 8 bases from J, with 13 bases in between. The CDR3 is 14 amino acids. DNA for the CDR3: TGCGCCAGCAGCCAAGATCGGGTTTCGACGGGCTACACCTTC. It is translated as CASSQDRVSTGYTF.

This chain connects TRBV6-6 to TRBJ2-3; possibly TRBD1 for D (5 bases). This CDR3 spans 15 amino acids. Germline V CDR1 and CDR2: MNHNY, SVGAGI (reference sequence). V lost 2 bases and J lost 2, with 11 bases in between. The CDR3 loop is CASSYGATVTDTQYF. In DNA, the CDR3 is TGTGCCAGCAGTTACGGGGCTACCGTCACAGATACGCAGTATTTT.

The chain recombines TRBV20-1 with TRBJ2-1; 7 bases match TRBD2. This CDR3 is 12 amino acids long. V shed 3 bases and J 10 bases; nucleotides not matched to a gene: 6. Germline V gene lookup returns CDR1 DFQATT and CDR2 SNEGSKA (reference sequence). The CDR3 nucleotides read TGCAGTGCTAGTTCTCAACTAGCGGAGCAGTTCTTC. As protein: CSASSQLAEQFF.

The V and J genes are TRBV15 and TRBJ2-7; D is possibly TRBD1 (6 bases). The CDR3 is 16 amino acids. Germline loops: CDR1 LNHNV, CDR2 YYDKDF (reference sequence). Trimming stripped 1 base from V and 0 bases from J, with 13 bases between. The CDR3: CATSRADRPSSYEQYF. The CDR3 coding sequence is TGTGCCACCAGCAGAGCAGACAGGCCAAGCTCCTACGAGCAGTACTTC.

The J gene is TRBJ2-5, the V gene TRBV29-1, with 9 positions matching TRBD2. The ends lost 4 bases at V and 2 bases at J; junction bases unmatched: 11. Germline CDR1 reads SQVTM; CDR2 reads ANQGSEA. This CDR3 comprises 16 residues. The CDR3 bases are TGCAGCGTTGGGGGACTAGCCAATACCCAACAAGAGACCCAGTACTTC. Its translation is CSVGGLANTQQETQYF.

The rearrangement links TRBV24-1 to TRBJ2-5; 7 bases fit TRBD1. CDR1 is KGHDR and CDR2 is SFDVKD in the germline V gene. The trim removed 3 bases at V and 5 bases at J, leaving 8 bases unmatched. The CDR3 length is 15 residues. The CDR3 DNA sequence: TGTGCCACCAGTGATCCAGAGACAGGGAAGGAGACCCAGTACTTC. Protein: CATSDPETGKETQYF.